These T cell receptor beta chains were read from a single sample in a study of blood T cell repertoires in COVID-19. Only in-frame clones appear in the TCRdb table, and some are missing; sequencing was by immunoSEQ multiplex PCR. Of 110,000 to 150,000 clones listed, around nine tenths are singletons. The sequenced material came from peripheral blood. The source is a human donor in a cohort sampled during active COVID-19. Each CDR3 is given with its conserved first and last residue. The order of the fields is V gene, J gene, clone size, D gene, CDR3 protein, CDR3 DNA. The D gene is left open where the match is weak. Not all rows give a size; the values are once, few, many and, for expanded clones, a class.

V: TRBV7-8
J: TRBJ1-2
size: -
D: TRBD1
CDR3: CASSRRDRGRDNYGYTF
DNA: TGTGCCAGCAGTCGCCGGGACAGGGGGCGGGACAACTATGGCTACACCTTC

V: TRBV7-8
J: TRBJ1-3
size: -
D: TRBD1
CDR3: CASSPDRVSGNTIYF
DNA: TGTGCCAGCAGCCCGGACAGGGTCTCTGGAAACACCATATATTTT

V: TRBV2
J: TRBJ2-5
size: -
D: TRBD2
CDR3: CASSTPGLAGKETQYF
DNA: TGTGCCAGCAGTACACCGGGACTAGCGGGAAAAGAGACCCAGTACTTC

V: TRBV27
J: TRBJ2-6
size: -
D: -
CDR3: CASSPGFSGANVLTF
DNA: TGTGCCAGCAGTCCGGGGTTCTCTGGGGCCAACGTCCTGACTTTC

V: TRBV6-5
J: TRBJ1-6
size: -
D: -
CDR3: CASSNPGLLNSPLHF
DNA: TGTGCCAGCAGTAATCCGGGACTTCTCAATTCACCCCTCCACTTT

V: TRBV3-1/TRBV3-2
J: TRBJ1-1
size: -
D: -
CDR3: CASSRRDGGEAFF
DNA: TGTGCCAGCAGCCGAAGGGACGGGGGGGAAGCTTTCTTT

V: TRBV7-2
J: TRBJ2-6
size: -
D: -
CDR3: CASSPGTLRANVLTF
DNA: TGTGCCAGCAGCCCAGGTACTTTGAGGGCCAACGTCCTGACTTTC

V: TRBV5-6
J: TRBJ2-2
size: -
D: -
CDR3: CASSFFGTPRGTGELFF
DNA: TGTGCCAGCAGCTTTTTTGGGACACCCCGAGGCACCGGGGAGCTGTTTTTT

V: TRBV30
J: TRBJ1-3
size: -
D: TRBD1
CDR3: CAWRDDRGSSTIYF
DNA: TGTGCCTGGCGTGACGACAGGGGATCTAGCACCATATATTTT

V: TRBV5-5
J: TRBJ1-3
size: -
D: -
CDR3: CASSLGPGGSSGNTIYF
DNA: TGTGCCAGCAGCTTGGGTCCGGGGGGTTCTTCTGGAAACACCATATATTTT

V: TRBV9
J: TRBJ2-5
size: -
D: -
CDR3: CASQALGAREETQYF
DNA: TGTGCCAGCCAAGCGCTGGGGGCGCGGGAGGAGACCCAGTACTTC

V: TRBV7-7
J: TRBJ2-1
size: -
D: TRBD1
CDR3: CASSKGANNEQFF
DNA: TGTGCTAGCAGCAAGGGGGCGAACAATGAGCAGTTCTTC

V: TRBV11-2
J: TRBJ1-2
size: -
D: -
CDR3: CASSLDWADRLYGYTF
DNA: TGTGCCAGCAGCTTAGATTGGGCTGACAGGCTCTATGGCTACACCTTC

V: TRBV5-4
J: TRBJ2-7
size: -
D: TRBD2
CDR3: CASSLSSGSYEQYF
DNA: TGTGCCAGCAGCTTGAGTAGCGGGAGTTACGAGCAGTACTTC

V: TRBV5-8
J: TRBJ2-5
size: -
D: TRBD2
CDR3: CASRDARGGGETQYF
DNA: TGTGCCAGCAGGGACGCCCGGGGGGGTGGAGAGACCCAGTACTTC

V: TRBV27
J: TRBJ2-1
size: -
D: -
CDR3: CASTITGTQYNEQFF
DNA: TGTGCCAGCACAATTACCGGGACTCAGTACAATGAGCAGTTCTTC

V: TRBV6-5
J: TRBJ2-5
size: -
D: TRBD2
CDR3: CASRPGLAGVETQYF
DNA: TGTGCCAGCAGGCCGGGACTAGCGGGAGTGGAGACCCAGTACTTC

V: TRBV7-9
J: TRBJ2-1
size: -
D: -
CDR3: CATEVGQGIGYDNEQFF
DNA: TGTGCCACAGAGGTGGGGCAGGGGATCGGCTACGACAATGAGCAGTTCTTC

V: TRBV10-3
J: TRBJ2-7
size: -
D: TRBD2
CDR3: CAISDGGLARNEQYF
DNA: TGTGCCATCAGTGATGGGGGACTAGCGCGCAACGAGCAGTACTTC

V: TRBV2
J: TRBJ2-1
size: once
D: -
CDR3: CASSEKGLSYNEQFF
DNA: TGTGCCAGCAGTGAAAAGGGGCTCTCCTACAATGAGCAGTTCTTC

V: TRBV28
J: TRBJ2-1
size: -
D: TRBD2
CDR3: CASSTGTSGRPPLYNEQFF
DNA: TGTGCCAGCAGTACCGGGACTAGCGGGAGGCCACCCCTTTACAATGAGCAGTTCTTC

V: TRBV14
J: TRBJ2-3
size: few
D: TRBD2
CDR3: CASSRGLAGQRGTDTQYF
DNA: TGTGCCAGCAGCCGCGGACTAGCGGGACAAAGAGGCACAGATACGCAGTATTTT

V: TRBV30
J: TRBJ2-7
size: -
D: -
CDR3: CAWSNGIEQYF
DNA: TGTGCCTGGAGTAACGGGATTGAGCAGTACTTC

V: TRBV7-9
J: TRBJ1-2
size: -
D: -
CDR3: CASSLNSRGAGSGGYTF
DNA: TGTGCCAGCAGCTTAAACAGCCGGGGCGCGGGAAGTGGTGGCTACACCTTC

V: TRBV11-2
J: TRBJ1-5
size: -
D: TRBD1
CDR3: CASSSNGQGNQPQHF
DNA: TGTGCCAGCAGCTCTAACGGACAGGGTAATCAGCCCCAGCATTTT

V: TRBV5-1
J: TRBJ2-1
size: -
D: -
CDR3: CASSQDSYNEQFF
DNA: TGCGCCAGCAGCCAAGACAGCTACAATGAGCAGTTCTTC